The T cell receptor (beta chain) described here comes from a study of blood T cell repertoires in COVID-19. Study-wide background: Sites in the United States, Italy and Spain provided acute and convalescent COVID-19 samples.

The V gene lost 4 bases and the J gene lost 3 bases, with 15 bases spanning the gap. The germline V gene has CDR1 SQVTM and CDR2 ANQGSEA. This CDR3 has 14 amino acids. Clones were read by immunoSEQ multiplex PCR, and TCRdb kept only the in-frame ones, dropping some. The top ten hold 1% to 1.5% of the sample, which has more than 250,000 clones, about 86% seen once. Sequencing used peripheral blood. The clonotype originates from a woman in her forties or fifties with acute or convalescent COVID-19. The chain is built from TRBV29-1 and TRBJ2-5; TRBD2 might be the D (6 bases). CDR3 loop: CSVGPGGGEETQYF. CDR3 sequence (DNA): TGCAGCGTTGGGCCAGGAGGAGGGGAAGAGACCCAGTACTTC.